The 27 T cell receptor beta chains listed next were all sequenced from one sample in a study of metastatic and nonmetastatic thyroid tumors. TCRdb re-clonotyped the PCR reads through MiXCR. The sample carries fewer than 40,000 clones, 15% to 20% recorded once. All patients were treatment-naive before thyroid surgery. Sequenced sample: tumor tissue. Source of these receptors: a female donor with papillary thyroid cancer or a benign thyroid nodule (not recorded which). Some clones in this sample may be carry-over from other donors' samples.

The J gene is TRBJ2-7, the V gene TRBV7-8; D is possibly TRBD1 or TRBD2 (5 bases each). Germline CDR1 reads SGHVS; CDR2 reads FQNEAQ. The CDR3 totals 15 residues. The V gene lost 1 base and the J gene lost 3 bases, with 13 bases spanning the gap. Here the CDR3 reads CASSLVQGELYEQYF. In DNA, the CDR3 is TGTGCCAGCAGCTTAGTTCAGGGAGAGCTCTACGAGCAGTACTTC.

The sample holds many counts of this clone. The sample holds other DNA sequences that translate to the same CDR3. The chain carries TRBV24-1 and TRBJ2-2; D gene unclear. V shed 5 bases and J shed 6 bases, with 3 bases lying between them. This CDR3 has 11 amino acids. The V gene's germline CDR1 is KGHDR and CDR2 SFDVKD. CDR3 bases: TGTGCCACCAGTGTTTCCGGGGAGCTGTTTTTT. This sequence encodes CATSVSGELFF.

There are many counts of this clone. The J gene is TRBJ1-2, the V gene TRBV7-2; D unresolved. V was pared by 6 bases and J by 8 bases, with 19 bases between. The germline V gene encodes CDR1 SGHTA and CDR2 FQGNSA. This CDR3 region has 14 residues. CDR3 residues: CASSKNALEGGYTF. The DNA of the CDR3 is TGTGCCAGCAGTAAAAATGCGCTGGAGGGCGGCTACACCTTC.

This clone was seen ten or more times. This may be a read error: a much more frequent sequence differs by one nucleotide. This CDR3 fails to terminate in the conserved phenylalanine or tryptophan, so it likely reflects a read error. Other DNA variants within this sample encode the same CDR3. V usage is TRBV6-1 and J usage is TRBJ1-6; 10 bases agree with TRBD1. V shed 4 bases and J 8 bases; nucleotides not matched to a gene: 5. This CDR3 contains 15 residues. Germline CDR1 and CDR2: MNHNS and SASEGT. The CDR3 sequence: CASSGPDRGDSPLHS. The CDR3 DNA reads TGTGCCAGCAGTGGGCCGGACAGGGGGGATTCACCCCTCCACTCT.

This rearrangement joins TRBV5-1 to TRBJ2-3; 7 nucleotides line up with TRBD2. Germline loops: CDR1 SGHRS, CDR2 YFSETQ. V lost 0 bases to trimming and J lost 1 base; unmatched junction nucleotides: 5. The CDR3 loop spans 16 amino acids. Here the CDR3 DNA reads TGCGCCAGCAGCTTGGTGAAGCTAGCGGGCACAGATACGCAGTATTTT. Residues: CASSLVKLAGTDTQYF.

This clone was observed many times. The rearrangement uses TRBV4-1 and TRBJ2-7, with D unclear. The CDR3 loop spans 15 amino acids. CDR1 and CDR2 from the germline V gene are MGHRA and YSYEKL. V was pared by 0 bases and J by 1 base, with 10 bases between. CDR3 nucleotides: TGCGCCAGCAGCCAAGAGCGTGCCAGGTCCTACGAGCAGTACTTC. It codes for CASSQERARSYEQYF.

This clone was seen ten or more times. The chain recombines TRBV19 with TRBJ1-2; 8 nucleotides align to TRBD1. This CDR3 has 15 residues. Trimming at V came to 7 bases and at J to 2 bases, leaving 9 bases not matched to a gene. The germline V gene has CDR1 LNHDA and CDR2 SQIVND (reference sequence). The CDR3 sequence: CASKTDRGSNYGYTF. CDR3 sequence (DNA): TGTGCCAGTAAGACTGACAGGGGCTCGAACTATGGCTACACCTTC. Full variable domain (missing parts from reference TRBV19 and TRBJ1-2): DGGITQSPKYLFRKEGQNVTLSCEQNLNHDAMYWYRQDPGQGLRLIYYSQIVNDFQKGDIAEGYSVSREKKESFPLTVTSAQKNPTAFYLCASKTDRGSNYGYTFGSGTRLTVV.

In its sample, this clone was seen many times. The V call is TRBV5-1, the J call TRBJ2-5, with 10 bases matching TRBD1. J gave up 0 bases and V 5 bases, and 7 bases lay outside the gene matches. The CDR3 is 16 residues long. Per the germline V gene, CDR1 is SGHRS and CDR2 is YFSETQ. This CDR3 is CASSQTGGNYQETQYF. As DNA, the CDR3 is TGCGCCAGCAGTCAGACAGGGGGCAATTACCAAGAGACCCAGTACTTC.

This clone has ten or more counts. V gene TRBV2 combines with J gene TRBJ2-3; 7 bases map to TRBD2. J gave up 4 bases and V 6 bases, and 4 bases lay outside the gene matches. Germline V gene sequence: CDR1 SNHLY, CDR2 FYNNEI. CDR3 length: 13 residues. The CDR3: CASRSTSADTQYF. Written as DNA, the CDR3 is TGTGCCAGCAGATCCACTAGCGCAGATACGCAGTATTTT.

The rearrangement uses TRBV28 and TRBJ2-5, with TRBD1 matching 7 bases. Germline V CDR1 and CDR2: MDHEN, SYDVKM. V shed 3 bases, J shed 7 bases, and the junction held 11 bases outside the gene matches. This CDR3 region has 15 residues. CDR3 DNA sequence: TGTGCCAGCAGTTTGGTGACAGGGATATCTGGGACCCAGTACTTC. Translated, it gives CASSLVTGISGTQYF.

Notes on this clone: A much larger clone is a single base away; this may be a read error. The chain has TRBV20-1 and TRBJ1-2; TRBD1 matches at 8 bases. The CDR3 sequence is 15 residues long. From germline, CDR1 is DFQATT and CDR2 SNEGSKA (reference sequence). The V segment lost 3 bases and the J segment 8 bases; nucleotides outside the gene matches: 14. The CDR3, as DNA: TGCAGTGCTAGTGGGATCGGACAGGGAATTCGAGGCTACACCTTC. This sequence encodes CSASGIGQGIRGYTF.

The chain is built from TRBV6-1 and TRBJ2-1; 11 nucleotides agree with TRBD1. V shed 5 bases, J shed 8 bases, and the junction held 8 bases outside the gene matches. The CDR3 is 15 residues long. CDR1 and CDR2 from the germline V gene are MNHNS and SASEGT. For the CDR3, the DNA is TGTGCCAGCAGTAGGTTACGGGACAGGGGGGATGAGCAGTTCTTC. This encodes CASSRLRDRGDEQFF.

This clone occurred many times. The rearrangement links TRBV20-1 to TRBJ2-3; perhaps D is TRBD1 or TRBD2 (7 bases each). Trimming removed 6 bases at V and 3 bases at J, with 16 bases between. The CDR3 is made up of 14 amino acids. Germline assignment: CDR1 DFQATT and CDR2 SNEGSKA (reference sequence). The CDR3: CSARGDRGTDTQYF. As DNA, the CDR3 is TGCAGTGCCCGGGGGGACAGAGGAACAGATACGCAGTATTTT.

A few counts support this clone. This chain links TRBV28 with TRBJ1-1, with D tentatively TRBD1 (6 bases). The CDR3 runs 15 residues. Germline CDR1 is MDHEN and CDR2 is SYDVKM. V was trimmed by 7 bases and J by 0 bases, leaving 15 bases between them. This CDR3 is CASILGGSVNTEAFF. In nucleotides, the CDR3 is TGTGCCAGCATTCTGGGGGGCTCAGTGAACACTGAAGCTTTCTTT.

In its sample, this clone was seen a few times. The junction differs from germline at one of its ends, possibly a read error. V gene TRBV6-2 or TRBV6-3 combines with J gene TRBJ1-2; D ambiguous. Looked up from germline, CDR1 is MNHEY and CDR2 is SVGEGT. CDR3 length equals 15 residues. The CDR3 nucleotides are TGTGCCAGCAGTTACTCTAAGTTCGTATACTATTGCTACACCTTC. Protein sequence: CASSYSKFVYYCYTF.

The CDR3 sequence is CASSQESGGRFF. CDR3 DNA sequence: TGTGCCAGCAGCCAAGAGTCGGGGGGGCGCTTCTTT. This chain links TRBV7-8 with TRBJ1-1; a possible D gene is TRBD1 (6 bases). Trimming shortened V by 5 bases and J by 14 bases, and 18 bases separated the two germline ends. Germline-derived CDR1 and CDR2 are SGHVS and FQNEAQ. The CDR3 is 12 amino acids. Supplemented by reference TRBV7-8 and TRBJ1-1, the full variable domain reads GAGVSQSPRYKVAKRGQDVALRCDPISGHVSLFWYQQALGQGPEFLTYFQNEAQLDKSGLPSDRFFAERPEGSVSTLKIQRTQQEDSAVYLCASSQESGGRFFGQGTRLTVV.

This clone was picked up a small number of times. The V and J genes are TRBV27 and TRBJ2-7; D tentatively fits TRBD1 or TRBD2 (5 bases each). The CDR3 is made up of 12 amino acids. Germline-derived CDR1 and CDR2 are MNHEY and SMNVEV (reference sequence). Trimming removed 11 bases from V and 5 bases from J, with 16 bases in between. The CDR3 protein is CASAGAAHEQYF. CDR3 nucleotide sequence: TGTGCCTCGGCCGGGGCCGCCCACGAGCAGTACTTC.

This clone was detected a few times. An end of the junction does not agree with germline; a read error may underlie this. The chain employs TRBV6-1 and TRBJ2-3; D is perhaps TRBD2 (7 bases). Per the germline V gene, CDR1 is MNHNS and CDR2 is SASEGT. The CDR3 runs 17 residues. The CDR3 spells CASSGPLWGGFTDTQYF. For the CDR3, the DNA is TGTGCCAGCAGTGGCCCGTTGTGGGGGGGCTTCACAGACACGCAGTATTTT.

This clone has at least ten counts. With a much larger clone just one base away, this may be a read error. Other nucleotide sequences in the sample specify the same CDR3. The chain has TRBV24-1 and TRBJ2-7; D possibly corresponds to TRBD2 (6 bases). Per the germline V gene, CDR1 is KGHDR and CDR2 is SFDVKD. The CDR3 contains 12 residues. The V end lost 9 bases, the J end lost 7 bases, and 15 bases lay between the germline ends. CDR3 sequence: CATSRFGGEQYF. CDR3 nucleotide sequence: TGTGCCACCTCTCGTTTCGGGGGAGAGCAGTACTTC.

There are a few counts of this clone. The chain combines TRBV5-1 with TRBJ2-1; 7 nucleotides match TRBD2. CDR3 length: 14 residues. The V segment lost 1 base and the J segment 8 bases; nucleotides outside the gene matches: 6. Germline lookup yields CDR1 SGHRS and CDR2 YFSETQ. The CDR3 DNA reads TGCGCCAGCAGCTTGCAACTAGCGCAGGATGAGCAGTTCTTC. It is translated as CASSLQLAQDEQFF.

V usage is TRBV5-1 and J usage is TRBJ2-5; TRBD2 is a possible D gene (6 bases). V gave up 6 bases and J gave up 8 bases, with 17 bases separating them. Germline V lookup: CDR1 SGHRS, CDR2 YFSETQ. The CDR3 sequence is 13 residues long. Here the CDR3 reads CASTGGPQYTQYF. DNA for the CDR3: TGCGCCAGCACAGGAGGGCCTCAATATACCCAGTACTTC.

On this clone: The junction departs from germline at one end; a sequencing error may be responsible. The chain links TRBV20-1 to TRBJ2-7; D is unclear. This CDR3 is 11 amino acids long. Per germline, CDR1 DFQATT and CDR2 SNEGSKA (reference sequence). The CDR3 sequence: CSSSADYKQYF. The CDR3 DNA sequence: TGCAGTTCTAGTGCTGATTACAAGCAGTACTTC.

This clone was detected many times. The V and J genes are TRBV29-1 and TRBJ2-7; D remains unclear. CDR3 length: 12 amino acids. Trimming took 7 bases from V and 3 from J, leaving 13 bases between them. Germline CDR1 is SQVTM and CDR2 is ANQGSEA. Here the CDR3 reads CSARDSYYEQYF. The CDR3 DNA is TGCAGCGCACGCGATAGTTACTACGAGCAGTACTTC.

The table lists this clone with many counts. Other DNA sequences in this specimen translate into the identical CDR3. This rearrangement joins TRBV20-1 to TRBJ1-5; D possibly corresponds to TRBD1 (6 bases). Germline V gene data show CDR1 as DFQATT and CDR2 as SNEGSKA (reference sequence). The CDR3 is made up of 12 amino acids. V was cut by 6 bases and J by 5 bases, with 11 bases left in between. In DNA, the CDR3 is TGCAGTGCAGGGACAAGCGATCAGCCCCAGCATTTT. It specifies CSAGTSDQPQHF.

Regarding this clone: Being one base from a much bigger clone, this may be a read error. This sequence joins TRBV5-1 and TRBJ2-3; possibly TRBD2 for D (5 bases). CDR1 SGHRS and CDR2 YFSETQ come from the germline V gene. The CDR3 is 16 amino acids. V shed 0 bases and J shed 2 bases, with 13 bases lying between them. CDR3 residues: CASSLGGRVVTDTQYF. The CDR3 nucleotides read TGCGCCAGCAGCTTGGGTGGGCGGGTCGTCACAGATACGCAGTATTTT.

This clone showed up many times. The gene calls are TRBV20-1 and TRBJ2-1, with 7 positions matching TRBD2. This CDR3 region has 14 residues. Losses at the gene ends were 6 bases for V and 2 bases for J; bases not matched to a gene: 7. In germline, CDR1 is DFQATT, CDR2 SNEGSKA (reference sequence). For the CDR3, the DNA is TGCAGTGCCCTTCCGGGGGGACCCTACAATGAGCAGTTCTTC. This translates into CSALPGGPYNEQFF.

This clone was seen many times. The rearrangement joins TRBV19 to TRBJ1-2, with D uncertain. Deletions cut 7 bases from V and 8 bases from J, with 23 bases between. Germline lookup yields CDR1 LNHDA and CDR2 SQIVND (reference sequence). The CDR3 totals 15 residues. The CDR3 spells CASTFWKSRPEGYTF. CDR3 coding DNA: TGTGCCAGTACTTTCTGGAAGTCCCGTCCTGAAGGCTACACCTTC.